Shown below are 17 T cell receptor beta chains from a single sample sequenced in a study of control samples from healthy donors and cancer patients. Assay used: immunoSEQ multiplex PCR; TCRdb lists only in-frame clones, some missing. The repertoire holds approximately 94,000 clones, roughly 87% seen once, with 15% to 20% in the top ten. The sample comprised blood. The receptors come from a woman aged 45-60 years in good health.

This clone was counted only a few times. Here the CDR3 reads CASNPGRTDPNYGYTF. As DNA, the CDR3 is TGTGCCAGCAATCCGGGGAGAACAGACCCGAACTATGGCTACACCTTC. This chain links TRBV27 with TRBJ1-2; D not resolved. From germline, CDR1 is MNHEY and CDR2 SMNVEV (reference sequence). V dropped 7 bases and J dropped 2 bases, with 20 bases sitting between them. CDR3 length equals 16 residues.

V and J are TRBV19 and TRBJ2-7; the D call may be TRBD1 or TRBD2 (5 bases each). Trimming took 5 bases from V and 1 from J, leaving 15 bases between them. This CDR3 is built from 15 residues. CDR1 and CDR2 (germline): LNHDA, SQIVND (reference sequence). In nucleotides, the CDR3 is TGTGCCAGTAGTCCCGGGACCACGGCGTCCTACGAGCAGTACGTC. It codes for CASSPGTTASYEQYV.

J is TRBJ1-2 and V is TRBV20-1; tentative D call: TRBD1 (5 bases). The V gene lost 3 bases and the J gene lost 5 bases, with 22 bases spanning the gap. The CDR3 loop spans 16 amino acids. The germline V gene has CDR1 DFQATT and CDR2 SNEGSKA (reference sequence). The CDR3 reads CSASSSVSGARYGYTF. CDR3 sequence (DNA): TGCAGTGCTAGTTCATCAGTTAGCGGGGCTAGGTATGGCTACACCTTC.

V gene TRBV30 combines with J gene TRBJ1-2; D may be TRBD1 (6 bases). From germline, CDR1 is GTSNPN and CDR2 SVGIG (reference sequence). V lost 1 base and J 8 bases, leaving 32 bases between the germline ends. The CDR3 totals 19 residues. CDR3 nucleotides: TGTGCCTGGAGTGCGGGCAAATCCACCCGCCGCCTCGGCAGGGGAGGCTACACCTTC. This sequence encodes CAWSAGKSTRRLGRGGYTF.

V and J are TRBV19 and TRBJ2-3, with D perhaps given as TRBD1 or TRBD2 (5 bases each). Trimming cost V 4 bases and J 4 bases, with 12 bases left between them. CDR3 length: 14 residues. The germline V gene encodes CDR1 LNHDA and CDR2 SQIVND (reference sequence). This CDR3 is CASSTRDLPDTQYF. For the CDR3, the DNA is TGTGCCAGTAGTACCCGGGACCTCCCAGATACGCAGTATTTT.

The chain uses TRBV28 and TRBJ2-3; D is perhaps TRBD1 (5 bases). The CDR3 totals 14 residues. Per germline, CDR1 MDHEN and CDR2 SYDVKM. The V end was cut by 0 bases, the J end by 3 bases, with 7 bases between. CDR3 sequence (DNA): TGTGCCAGCAGTTTATGGCAGGGTACAGATACGCAGTATTTT. This codes for CASSLWQGTDTQYF.

This clone was seen just once. The chain combines TRBV11-2 with TRBJ2-1; 9 bases map to TRBD2. The CDR3 contains 16 residues. The V gene's germline CDR1 is SGHAT and CDR2 FQNNGV. Germline trimming cut 5 bases from V and 4 bases from J; bases unmatched to any gene: 9. CDR3 sequence: CASSRGLAKDYNEQFF. The CDR3 region has the DNA TGTGCCAGCAGCCGGGGACTAGCAAAGGATTACAATGAGCAGTTCTTC.

V and J are TRBV7-7 and TRBJ2-5; D may be TRBD1 (6 bases). The length of the CDR3 is 16 residues. Germline assignment: CDR1 SSHAT and CDR2 FNYEAQ (reference sequence). The germline V and J ends were trimmed by 0 bases and 4 bases, with 15 bases remaining between them. The CDR3 reads CASSLAGAGAGETQYF. CDR3 nucleotide sequence: TGTGCCAGCAGCTTAGCGGGGGCAGGGGCTGGAGAGACCCAGTACTTC. The full variable domain, rest sourced from reference TRBV7-7 and TRBJ2-5, is GAGVSQSPRYKVTKRGQDVTLRCDPISSHATLYWYQQALGQGPEFLTYFNYEAQPDKSGLPSDRFSAERPEGSISTLTIQRTEQRDSAMYRCASSLAGAGAGETQYFGPGTRLLVL.

The chain uses TRBV10-3 and TRBJ2-3; 10 bases match TRBD1. Germline V CDR1 and CDR2: ENHRY, SYGVKD. The V and J ends lost 6 bases and 3 bases, in that order; junction bases with no gene match: 9. The CDR3 is 16 amino acids. The chain's CDR3 is CAISQGQGTMTDTQYF. CDR3 DNA sequence: TGTGCCATCAGCCAGGGACAGGGGACGATGACAGATACGCAGTATTTT.

This chain connects TRBV3-1 (or the pseudogene TRBV3-2) to TRBJ2-5; D might be TRBD2 (6 bases). CDR3 size: 15 residues. The germline V gene encodes CDR1 LGHDT and CDR2 YNNKEL (reference sequence). Trimming removed 0 bases at V and 7 bases at J, with 15 bases between. CDR3 nucleotide sequence: TGTGCCAGCAGCCAAGAGTATAGCGGTCCAGGGACCCAGTACTTC. The encoded protein is CASSQEYSGPGTQYF.

The chain employs TRBV24-1 and TRBJ2-6; D unclear. The length of the CDR3 is 16 residues. Between the trimmed V and J ends, which lost 5 bases and 0 bases, there was a span of 10 bases. The germline CDR1 and CDR2 sequences are KGHDR and SFDVKD. The CDR3 loop is CATSVEQASGANVLTF. Here the CDR3 DNA reads TGTGCCACCAGTGTGGAGCAGGCCTCTGGGGCCAACGTCCTGACTTTC.

This clone has a handful of counts. The J gene is TRBJ2-2, the V gene TRBV7-2; either TRBD1 or TRBD2 may supply D (5 bases each). In germline, CDR1 is SGHTA, CDR2 FQGNSA. This CDR3 has 15 residues. V was shortened by 3 bases and J by 1 base, with 9 bases between the two germline ends. The CDR3 region is CASSLRGVNTGELFF. CDR3 in DNA: TGTGCCAGCAGCTTGAGAGGGGTGAACACCGGGGAGCTGTTTTTT.

This rearrangement joins TRBV12-3 or TRBV12-4 to TRBJ1-1; the D is unclear. The CDR3 totals 13 residues. V was pared by 2 bases and J by 4 bases, with 8 bases between. For the CDR3, the DNA is TGTGCCAGCAGTTTAAGGTGGAGCACTGAAGCTTTCTTT. Amino acid sequence: CASSLRWSTEAFF.

This chain joins TRBV12-3 or TRBV12-4 and TRBJ1-2; D is unclear. With 9 bases removed from V and 4 bases from J, the gap between germline ends came to 9 bases. This CDR3 comprises 11 residues. CDR3: CASSQSYGYTF. DNA for the CDR3: TGTGCCAGTTCCCAGAGCTATGGCTACACCTTC.

This sequence joins TRBV5-1 and TRBJ1-2; a possible D gene is TRBD1 (6 bases). The V end lost 3 bases, the J end lost 11 bases, and 26 bases lay between the germline ends. This CDR3 has 16 amino acids. Germline CDR1 is SGHRS and CDR2 is YFSETQ. The CDR3 sequence is CASSSPVPGQEAYYTF. The DNA of the CDR3 is TGCGCCAGCAGCTCTCCCGTCCCGGGACAAGAGGCCTATTACACCTTC.

This chain uses TRBV2 with TRBJ1-4; 11 positions agree with TRBD1. Germline trimming cut 2 bases from V and 6 bases from J; bases unmatched to any gene: 2. The germline CDR1 and CDR2 sequences are SNHLY and FYNNEI. The CDR3 runs to 15 residues. This chain's CDR3 is CASSEMGQGDEKLFF. For the CDR3, the DNA is TGTGCCAGCAGTGAAATGGGACAGGGGGATGAAAAACTGTTTTTT. The full variable domain, with the rest looked up from reference TRBV2 and TRBJ1-4, is EPEVTQTPSHQVTQMGQEVILRCVPISNHLYFYWYRQILGQKVEFLVSFYNNEISEKSEIFDDQFSVERPDGSNFTLKIRSTKLEDSAMYFCASSEMGQGDEKLFFGSGTQLSVL.

The chain has TRBV30 and TRBJ2-3; the D gene is possibly TRBD2 (6 bases). V lost 4 bases and J lost 3, with 8 bases in between. The length of the CDR3 is 12 residues. CDR1 GTSNPN and CDR2 SVGIG come from the germline V gene (reference sequence). The DNA of the CDR3 is TGTGCCTGGACAGGAGGGACAGATACGCAGTATTTT. Its protein is CAWTGGTDTQYF.